This T cell receptor (beta chain) was captured by sequencing in a study of human T cells and chemical hapten exposure. Study context: Reading of the patch tests, which applied 0.01% DPC to the upper back, occurred at 6 days. Study outcomes and limitations: Having alopecia, the donors may differ immunologically from healthy people.

The library labeled individual cDNA molecules by adding unique molecular identifiers to them. TCRdb reanalysed the RACE reads using MiXCR and keeps one entry per CDR3 protein. The table has about 290,000 distinct CDR3 sequences, over 7.5% seen once. This sample's time point: pre-sensitization, week 0. As to treatment: therapeutic diphenylcyclopropenone sensitization with weekly scalp DPC. This clonotype has at least ten counts. Its target is not known. This receptor was identified in a man between 18 and 35 years old with alopecia areata. Some clones in this sample may be carry-over from other donors' samples. The source material was whole blood, sampled in connection with sensitization to the hapten diphenylcyclopropenone (DPC).

Written as DNA, the CDR3 is TGCGCCAGCAGCCAAAGCGCGGGGGACACCGGGGAGCTGTTTTTT. Translating gives CASSQSAGDTGELFF. V gene TRBV4-1 combines with J gene TRBJ2-2, with 7 bases fitting TRBD2. From germline, CDR1 is MGHRA and CDR2 YSYEKL. V was clipped by 2 bases and J by 3 bases; unmatched bases: 3. The CDR3 has 15 residues.